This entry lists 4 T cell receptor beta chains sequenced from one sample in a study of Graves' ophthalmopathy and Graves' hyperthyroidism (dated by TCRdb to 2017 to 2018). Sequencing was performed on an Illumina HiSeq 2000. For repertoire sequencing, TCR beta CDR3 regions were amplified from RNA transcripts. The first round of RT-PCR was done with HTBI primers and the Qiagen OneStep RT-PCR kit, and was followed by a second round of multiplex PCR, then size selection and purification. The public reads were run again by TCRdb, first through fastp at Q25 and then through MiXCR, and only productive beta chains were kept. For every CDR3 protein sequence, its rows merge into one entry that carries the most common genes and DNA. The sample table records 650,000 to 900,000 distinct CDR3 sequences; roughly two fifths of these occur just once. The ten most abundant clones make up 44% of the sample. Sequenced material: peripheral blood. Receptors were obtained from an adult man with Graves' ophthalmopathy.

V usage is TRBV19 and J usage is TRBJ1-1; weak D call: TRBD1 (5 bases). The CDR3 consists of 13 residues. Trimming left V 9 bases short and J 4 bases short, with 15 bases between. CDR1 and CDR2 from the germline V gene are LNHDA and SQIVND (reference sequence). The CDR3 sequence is CASRVVGVTEAFF. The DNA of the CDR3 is TGTGCCAGCAGGGTAGTGGGTGTCACTGAAGCTTTCTTT.

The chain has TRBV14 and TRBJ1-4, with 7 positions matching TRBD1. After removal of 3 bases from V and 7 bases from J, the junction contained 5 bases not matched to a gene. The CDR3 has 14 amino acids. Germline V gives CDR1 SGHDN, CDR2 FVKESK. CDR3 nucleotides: TGTGCCAGCAGCCATAAGACAGGGACTGAAAAACTGTTTTTT. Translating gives CASSHKTGTEKLFF.

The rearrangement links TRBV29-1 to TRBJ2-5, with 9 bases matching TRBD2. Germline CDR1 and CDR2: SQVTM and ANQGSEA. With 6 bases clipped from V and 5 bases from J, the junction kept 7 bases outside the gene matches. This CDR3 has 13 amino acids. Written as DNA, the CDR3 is TGCAGCGTACTGCGGGGGGGCGATGAGACCCAGTACTTC. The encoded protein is CSVLRGGDETQYF.

The CDR3 loop reads CSQGTSNQPQHF. CDR3 nucleotide sequence: TGCAGCCAAGGGACCAGCAATCAGCCCCAGCATTTT. This chain joins TRBV29-1 and TRBJ1-5; TRBD1 is a possible D gene (5 bases). This CDR3 spans 12 amino acids. V was pared by 8 bases and J by 1 base, with 9 bases between. CDR1 SQVTM and CDR2 ANQGSEA come from the germline V gene.